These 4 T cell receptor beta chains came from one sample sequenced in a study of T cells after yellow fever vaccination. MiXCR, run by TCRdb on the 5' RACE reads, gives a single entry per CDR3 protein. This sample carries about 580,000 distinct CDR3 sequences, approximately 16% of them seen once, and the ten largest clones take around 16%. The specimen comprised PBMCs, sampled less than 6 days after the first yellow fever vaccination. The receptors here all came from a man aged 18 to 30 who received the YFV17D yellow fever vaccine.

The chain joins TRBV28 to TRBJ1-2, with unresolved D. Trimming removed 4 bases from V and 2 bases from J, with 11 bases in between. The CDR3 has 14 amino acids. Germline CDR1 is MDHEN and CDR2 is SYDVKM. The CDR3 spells CASSSTARNYGYTF. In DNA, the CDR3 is TGTGCCAGCAGTTCCACGGCCAGGAACTATGGCTACACCTTC.

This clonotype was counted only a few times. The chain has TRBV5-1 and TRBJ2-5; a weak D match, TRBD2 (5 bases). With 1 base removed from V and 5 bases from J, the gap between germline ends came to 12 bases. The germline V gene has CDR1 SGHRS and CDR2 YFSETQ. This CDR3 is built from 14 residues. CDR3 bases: TGCGCCAGCAGCTTGATATCGGGGTTGGAGACCCAGTACTTC. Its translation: CASSLISGLETQYF.

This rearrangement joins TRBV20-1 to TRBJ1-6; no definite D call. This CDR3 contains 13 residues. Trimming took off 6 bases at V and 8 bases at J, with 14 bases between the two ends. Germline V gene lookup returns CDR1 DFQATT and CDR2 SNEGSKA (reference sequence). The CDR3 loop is CSAGREQDSPLHF. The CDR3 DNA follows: TGCAGTGCCGGCCGGGAGCAGGATTCACCCCTCCACTTT.

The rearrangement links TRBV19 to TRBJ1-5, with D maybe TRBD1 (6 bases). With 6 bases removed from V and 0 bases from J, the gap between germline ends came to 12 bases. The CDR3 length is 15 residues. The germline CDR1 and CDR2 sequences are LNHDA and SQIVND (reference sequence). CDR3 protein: CASRKNRDSNQPQHF. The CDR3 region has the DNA TGTGCCAGTAGAAAAAACAGGGATAGCAATCAGCCCCAGCATTTT.